The 11 T cell receptor beta chains reported below all come from one sample, sequenced in a study of blood T cell repertoires in COVID-19 (dated by TCRdb to 2020 to 2022). Libraries were made using the immunoSEQ multiplex PCR assay. Not all clones reach the TCRdb copy of this immuneACCESS table, which keeps in-frame sequences only. Checked studies attribute under half of the gap to unresolved V genes and leave the rest unexplained. The sample table shows around 200,000 clones, and 80% to 85% are seen once. Approximately 4% of the sample is taken by the ten largest. Sequenced material: peripheral blood. The source is a man in his fifties or sixties with active or convalescent COVID-19.

This clone occurred many times. This chain links TRBV2 with TRBJ2-2; D is possibly TRBD2 (6 bases). Germline assignment: CDR1 SNHLY and CDR2 FYNNEI. The CDR3 has 15 amino acids. With 3 bases removed from V and 1 base from J, the gap between germline ends came to 9 bases. The chain's CDR3 is CASSDGGMNTGELFF. The CDR3 coding sequence is TGTGCCAGCAGTGACGGAGGGATGAACACCGGGGAGCTGTTTTTT.

The rearrangement links TRBV6-1 to TRBJ2-7; TRBD2 matches 11 bases. V lost 0 bases and J lost 2; bases outside the gene matches: 0. CDR1 is MNHNS and CDR2 is SASEGT in the germline V gene. The CDR3 has 15 residues. CDR3: CASSEASGGAYEQYF. The CDR3 nucleotides read TGTGCCAGCAGTGAAGCTAGCGGGGGGGCCTACGAGCAGTACTTC.

This clone was detected only once. The J gene is TRBJ1-5, the V gene TRBV5-3, with 10 nucleotides matching TRBD1. TRBV5-3 falls under the ORF class, with uncertain function. With 4 bases clipped from V and 7 bases from J, the junction kept 11 bases outside the gene matches. The CDR3 runs to 16 residues. CDR3 in DNA: TGTGCCAGAAGCCGAAAATCGGACAGGGGGAACCAGCCCCAGCATTTT. This translates into CARSRKSDRGNQPQHF.

This rearrangement joins TRBV7-9 to TRBJ2-5; 9 nucleotides line up with TRBD2. The germline V gene has CDR1 SEHNR and CDR2 FQNEAQ (reference sequence). V dropped 5 bases and J dropped 6; count of bases not matched to a gene: 10. This CDR3 is built from 15 residues. For the CDR3, the DNA is TGTGCCAGCAGCCAAAATGGCGGGGGGGCAAAGACCCAGTACTTC. It is translated as CASSQNGGGAKTQYF.

This rearrangement joins TRBV27 to TRBJ1-2, with D perhaps matching TRBD1 (6 bases). Per the germline V gene, CDR1 is MNHEY and CDR2 is SMNVEV (reference sequence). The CDR3 is 13 residues long. V dropped 3 bases and J dropped 8 bases, with 13 bases sitting between them. In DNA form, the CDR3 reads TGTGCCAGCAGTTTGTCAGGGGTTAACGGCTACACCTTC. This gives the protein CASSLSGVNGYTF.

The chain uses TRBV5-3 and TRBJ2-5; 10 positions agree with TRBD2. TRBV5-3 is classed as an ORF, of uncertain function. Trimming removed 5 bases from V and 1 base from J; junction bases left unmatched: 8. The CDR3 has 16 amino acids. The CDR3 DNA reads as TGTGCCAGAAGTCTCTATAGCGGGGGGACCCAAGAGACCCAGTACTTC. Protein: CARSLYSGGTQETQYF.

Here the CDR3 DNA reads TGTGCCAGCAGCTGGACAGATACAACAGATACGCAGTATTTT. It is translated as CASSWTDTTDTQYF. The rearrangement uses TRBV7-9 and TRBJ2-3, with D maybe TRBD1 (6 bases). Germline lookup yields CDR1 SEHNR and CDR2 FQNEAQ (reference sequence). This CDR3 is 14 amino acids long. The V gene lost 4 bases and the J gene lost 3 bases, with 11 bases spanning the gap.

This CDR3 is CASSLEPGGAFEETQYF. In nucleotides, the CDR3 is TGCGCCAGCAGCTTGGAACCGGGCGGGGCGTTTGAAGAGACCCAGTACTTC. The rearrangement links TRBV5-1 to TRBJ2-5; D perhaps matches TRBD2 (6 bases). The V gene lost 0 bases and the J gene lost 3 bases, with 18 bases spanning the gap. Per the germline V gene, CDR1 is SGHRS and CDR2 is YFSETQ. The CDR3 totals 17 residues.

V usage is TRBV27 and J usage is TRBJ2-7; 9 bases are shared with TRBD1. The CDR3 runs 18 residues. Germline V gene sequence: CDR1 MNHEY, CDR2 SMNVEV (reference sequence). Trimming at V came to 3 bases and at J to 4 bases, leaving 16 bases not matched to a gene. CDR3 amino acids: CASSLKGQGVVKGYEQYF. CDR3 coding DNA: TGTGCCAGCAGTTTGAAGGGACAGGGTGTCGTAAAAGGGTACGAGCAGTACTTC.

The rearrangement uses TRBV5-1 and TRBJ2-5; 10 bases agree with TRBD1. Germline values: CDR1 SGHRS, CDR2 YFSETQ. The CDR3 length is 14 residues. The V gene end was trimmed by 5 bases and the J gene end by 4 bases; junction bases not matched to a gene: 5. The CDR3 reads CASRGQGVRETQYF. The CDR3 bases are TGCGCCAGCAGAGGACAGGGGGTCCGAGAGACCCAGTACTTC.

The table lists this clone with a few counts. The V call is TRBV19, the J call TRBJ2-3, with 9 positions matching TRBD1. CDR3 length equals 14 residues. The germline CDR1 and CDR2 sequences are LNHDA and SQIVND (reference sequence). V lost 6 bases, J lost 6 bases, and 7 bases stayed unmatched. In DNA, the CDR3 is TGTGCCAGTAGCAGGGGACAGGGTGGGGATACGCAGTATTTT. Residues: CASSRGQGGDTQYF.